This TCR beta chain originates from a study of cytomegalovirus exposure and HLA in healthy donors. Clones were read by immunoSEQ multiplex PCR, and TCRdb kept only the in-frame ones, dropping some. The repertoire holds roughly 180,000 clones, with roughly 86% as singletons. Whole-study results and caveats: High specificity and sensitivity for cytomegalovirus status were reported for the classifier.

A word on this clone: The antigen is not known.

Input material: PBMCs. The sequence was obtained from a man aged 30-40 years in good health and CMV-seropositive.

CDR3 bases: TGTGCCAGCAGCCCAATCACTAGAGCCGGGGAGCTGTTTTTT. Protein: CASSPITRAGELFF. The V call is TRBV7-2, the J call TRBJ2-2; possibly TRBD2 for D (5 bases). V was pared by 5 bases and J by 6 bases, with 13 bases between. The V gene's germline CDR1 is SGHTA and CDR2 FQGNSA. The CDR3 runs to 14 residues.